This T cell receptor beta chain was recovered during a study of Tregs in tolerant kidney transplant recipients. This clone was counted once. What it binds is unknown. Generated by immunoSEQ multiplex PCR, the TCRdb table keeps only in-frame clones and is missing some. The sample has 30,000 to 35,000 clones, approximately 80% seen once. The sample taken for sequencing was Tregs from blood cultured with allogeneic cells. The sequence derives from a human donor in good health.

The CDR3 DNA follows: TGTGCCAGCAGCCGGGCGCGGGGGGGCATGGCAGATACGCAGTATTTT. It translates to CASSRARGGMADTQYF. This chain connects TRBV21-1 to TRBJ2-3; TRBD2 reflects the table's D call only, with no check against the DNA. TRBV21-1 is given as a pseudogene. CDR3 length: 16 amino acids.